This T cell receptor beta chain is from a study of response to subunit inactivated influenza vaccine. The CDR3 consists of 16 residues. The V end was cut by 1 base, the J end by 0 bases, with 11 bases between. TCRdb re-called the RT-PCR reads with MiXCR, one entry per CDR3 protein. The top ten clones hold around 12% of a sample with 500,000 to 550,000 distinct CDR3 sequences, less than 7.5% of them seen once. Study results and caveats: The authors suggested that few new T cells are recruited per seasonal influenza vaccination.

There are many counts of this clonotype. The target antigen is unknown. This TCR was sampled from a man aged 50 to 75 who received an inactivated influenza vaccine. Specimen: PBMCs from blood, collected roughly 24 months after vaccination. V is TRBV12-3 or TRBV12-4 and J is TRBJ2-3, with D hard to call. The CDR3 DNA reads as TGTGCCAGCAGTTTAGAACCAGCGCGTAGCACAGATACGCAGTATTTT. This translates into CASSLEPARSTDTQYF.